A selection of T cell receptor beta chains follows, all from one sample in a study of cytomegalovirus exposure and HLA in healthy donors. Sequencing was performed with immunoSEQ multiplex PCR; in TCRdb, only in-frame clones are kept and a portion is missing. The table includes about 170,000 clones, about 76% detected once. The source material was PBMCs. Receptors were obtained from a female donor in good health and CMV-seronegative. Each CDR3 is given with its conserved first and last residue. A D gene is named only where the DNA matches it firmly. Clone size is given for some rows only: seen once, a few or many times, or a class if the clone is expanded.

clone_size d_call j_call v_call cdr3_nt cdr3_aa
once TRBD2 TRBJ2-1 TRBV7-9 TGTTCCAGCAGCGCAAGCGGGGGGGCCCACAATGAGCAGTTCTTC CSSSASGGAHNEQFF
- - TRBJ1-1 TRBV6-1 TGTGCCAGCAGGACGACTTACTCCACTGAAGCTTTCTTT CASRTTYSTEAFF
few TRBD2 TRBJ2-2 TRBV7-2 TGTGCCAGCAGCCCCGCGGGAGGAGACACCGGGGAGCTGTTTTTT CASSPAGGDTGELFF
once - TRBJ1-1 TRBV19 TGTGCCAGTAGTAGCCTGGGGGGGGCGGGCACTGAAGCTTTCTTT CASSSLGGAGTEAFF
few TRBD2 TRBJ2-5 TRBV5-1 TGCGCCAGCAGCTTGGAGACTAGCGGGGTGTACCAAGAGACCCAGTACTTC CASSLETSGVYQETQYF
- - TRBJ1-1 TRBV10-3 TGTGCCATCAGTGTTGACAGAGGCACTGAAGCTTTCTTT CAISVDRGTEAFF
few TRBD1 TRBJ1-1 TRBV6-5 TGTGCCAGCAGAGACAGGGGTATTAACACTGAAGCTTTCTTT CASRDRGINTEAFF
- TRBD2 TRBJ2-1 TRBV5-6 TGTGCCAGCAGCTTTCCCCGGGGGGGGTACAATGAGCAGTTCTTC CASSFPRGGYNEQFF
once TRBD2 TRBJ2-7 TRBV19 TGTGCCAGTAGTACGGGAGGGGATTCAGAGCAGTACTTC CASSTGGDSEQYF
once - TRBJ1-4 TRBV18 TGTGCCAGCTCACAACAGATAGCAACTAATGAAAAACTGTTTTTT CASSQQIATNEKLFF
few TRBD2 TRBJ2-1 TRBV7-3 TGTGCCAGCAGCTTAATTGTGGCGGGAGGACGCTACAATGAGCAGTTCTTC CASSLIVAGGRYNEQFF
- TRBD1 TRBJ1-1 TRBV5-1 TGCGCCAGCAGCCCGACAGGGAACCCTCAGGAAGCTTTCTTT CASSPTGNPQEAFF
- TRBD2 TRBJ2-1 TRBV7-3 TGTGCCAGCAGTCCCCTAGGGACTAGCTCCTACAATGAGCAGTTCTTC CASSPLGTSSYNEQFF
- - TRBJ1-2 TRBV7-8 TGTGCCAGCCTTCCTTCGACGGGGGACGGGGGCTACACCTTC CASLPSTGDGGYTF
- - TRBJ1-2 TRBV19 TGTGCCAGTAATTTGGCGGGGGAAGCTCTTGGCTACACCTTC CASNLAGEALGYTF
- - TRBJ1-5 TRBV27 TGTGCCAGCAGTTTATCCCTGTTTAAGCCCCAGCATTTT CASSLSLFKPQHF
- TRBD1 TRBJ1-1 TRBV7-7 TGTGCCAGCAGCGCGGACAGGGACACTGAAGCTTTCTTT CASSADRDTEAFF